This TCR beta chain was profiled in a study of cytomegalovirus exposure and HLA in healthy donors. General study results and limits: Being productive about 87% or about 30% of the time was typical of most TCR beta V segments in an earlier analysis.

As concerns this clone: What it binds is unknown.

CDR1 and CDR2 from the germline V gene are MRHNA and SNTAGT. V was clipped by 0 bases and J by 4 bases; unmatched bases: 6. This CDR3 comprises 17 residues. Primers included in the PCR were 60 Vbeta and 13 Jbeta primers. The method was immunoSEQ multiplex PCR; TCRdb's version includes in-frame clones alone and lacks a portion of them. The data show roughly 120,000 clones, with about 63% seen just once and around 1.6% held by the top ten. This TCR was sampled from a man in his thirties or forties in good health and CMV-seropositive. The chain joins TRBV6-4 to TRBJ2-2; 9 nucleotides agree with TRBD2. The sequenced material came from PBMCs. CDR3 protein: CASSDSRREGPTGELFF. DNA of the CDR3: TGTGCCAGCAGTGACTCGAGGCGGGAGGGCCCCACCGGGGAGCTGTTTTTT.